This T cell receptor beta chain stems from a study of blood T cells in healthy people across ages. General study results and limits: A strong correlation between TCR beta diversity and naive T cell percentage was seen. Unknown CMV status may confound age-related changes in expanded clones. Estimates of diversity drawn from one million T cells were considered underestimates.

A minimum of 7 million PBMCs was isolated per sample. Regarding this clonotype: Its antigen is currently unknown.

Alongside a J-beta primer mix, a sample-barcoded 5' primer served in a second PCR lasting about 7 to 12 cycles. TCRdb called the 5' RACE reads again in MiXCR, with one record for every CDR3 protein. The table has 700,000 to 850,000 distinct CDR3 sequences, less than 70% seen once. The germline CDR1 and CDR2 sequences are SGHAT and FQNNGV. This CDR3 has 15 amino acids. Trimming cost V 5 bases and J 2 bases; bases outside gene matches: 6. This TCR came from an elderly man in good health. Source material: blood. The rearrangement uses TRBV11-2 and TRBJ2-1, with 7 bases lining up with TRBD2. In DNA form, the CDR3 reads TGTGCCAGCAGCCCTAAAGGACTAGCCTACAATGAGCAGTTCTTC. Translation: CASSPKGLAYNEQFF.